A selection of T cell receptor beta chains follows, all from one sample in a study of CD4 and CD8 cells across lung adenocarcinoma regions. TCRdb processed the PCR reads anew with MiXCR; each CDR3 protein has one entry. Of about 7,700 distinct CDR3 sequences in the sample, roughly 40% were seen once. The sequenced material came from CD4+ T cells from the margin of a lung tumor. The receptors shown here come from a male donor with lung adenocarcinoma. The CD4 and CD8 labels of this study may be unreliable. Each CDR3 is given with its conserved first and last residue. The D gene is left open where the match is weak. Clone size is not always given. Where it is, it says once, few, many or a class for expanded clones.

clone_size: many; d_call: -; j_call: TRBJ2-5; v_call: TRBV6-1; cdr3_aa: CASSVGQGQETQYF; cdr3_nt: TGTGCCAGCAGTGTCGGTCAGGGCCAAGAGACCCAGTACTTC
clone_size: medium-sized; d_call: -; j_call: TRBJ1-2; v_call: TRBV6-1; cdr3_aa: CASSEGGRTYGYTF; cdr3_nt: TGTGCCAGCAGTGAAGGGGGACGGACCTATGGCTACACCTTC
clone_size: medium-sized; d_call: -; j_call: TRBJ2-5; v_call: TRBV25-1; cdr3_aa: CASSVPGAAETQYF; cdr3_nt: TGTGCCAGCAGTGTACCAGGGGCCGCCGAGACCCAGTACTTC
clone_size: -; d_call: TRBD2; j_call: TRBJ2-5; v_call: TRBV6-1; cdr3_aa: CASSLTSGQNTETQYF; cdr3_nt: TGTGCCAGCAGTCTGACTAGCGGGCAGAACACAGAGACCCAGTACTTC
clone_size: -; d_call: -; j_call: TRBJ2-5; v_call: TRBV27; cdr3_aa: CASRLLGDPHQDTQYF; cdr3_nt: TGTGCCAGCAGGTTATTAGGGGACCCTCACCAAGATACCCAGTACTTT
clone_size: once; d_call: TRBD2; j_call: TRBJ2-2; v_call: TRBV10-1; cdr3_aa: CASSDLAGGIGELFF; cdr3_nt: TGCGCCAGCAGTGATTTAGCGGGAGGAATCGGGGAGCTGTTTTTT
clone_size: few; d_call: -; j_call: TRBJ2-1; v_call: TRBV4-3; cdr3_aa: CASSQGVQAGAYNEQFF; cdr3_nt: TGCGCCAGCAGCCAAGGGGTGCAGGCAGGGGCCTACAATGAGCAGTTCTTC
clone_size: -; d_call: -; j_call: TRBJ2-5; v_call: TRBV27; cdr3_aa: CASSSGLWTVQNTQYF; cdr3_nt: TGTGCCAGCAGCTCCGGGCTGTGGACTGTGCAAAACACCCAGTACTTC
clone_size: -; d_call: TRBD1; j_call: TRBJ2-3; v_call: TRBV4-1; cdr3_aa: CASSQAGTVTEDTQYF; cdr3_nt: TGCGCCAGCAGCCAGGCCGGGACAGTGACCGAGGATACGCAGTATTTT
clone_size: -; d_call: -; j_call: TRBJ2-5; v_call: TRBV6-1; cdr3_aa: CASGVSGRNTETQYF; cdr3_nt: TGTGCCAGCGGAGTCAGCGGACGTAACACAGAGACGCAGTATTTC
clone_size: few; d_call: -; j_call: TRBJ2-7; v_call: TRBV4-1; cdr3_aa: CASSQDYYEQYF; cdr3_nt: TGCGCCAGCAGCCAAGATTACTACGAGCAGTACTTC
clone_size: -; d_call: -; j_call: TRBJ1-2; v_call: TRBV4-1; cdr3_aa: CASSPAGATNYGYTF; cdr3_nt: TGCGCCAGCAGCCCCGCGGGGGCGACTAACTATGGCTACACCTTC
clone_size: many; d_call: -; j_call: TRBJ2-2; v_call: TRBV24-1; cdr3_aa: CATSDPARTLNTGELFF; cdr3_nt: TGTGCCACCAGTGATCCGGCGAGGACTCTAAACACCGGGGAGCTGTTTTTT
clone_size: -; d_call: -; j_call: TRBJ2-3; v_call: TRBV6-5; cdr3_aa: CASSYSQSAQNTQYF; cdr3_nt: TGTGCCAGCAGTTACTCGCAGAGCGCCCAAAATACGCAGTACTTT
clone_size: -; d_call: -; j_call: TRBJ2-1; v_call: TRBV7-8; cdr3_aa: CASSLENGYEQFF; cdr3_nt: TGTGCCAGCAGCTTAGAGAATGGGTATGAGCAGTTCTTC
clone_size: medium-sized; d_call: -; j_call: TRBJ2-3; v_call: TRBV6-5; cdr3_aa: CASSDTSKTTDTQYF; cdr3_nt: TGTGCCAGCAGTGACACTAGTAAGACCACAGATACGCAGTATTTT
clone_size: once; d_call: -; j_call: TRBJ2-3; v_call: TRBV6-1; cdr3_aa: CARTPGRRAINTQYF; cdr3_nt: TGTGCCCGCACCCCGGGCAGGAGAGCCATAAACACGCAGTACTTT
clone_size: once; d_call: -; j_call: TRBJ2-1; v_call: TRBV27; cdr3_aa: CASSFSWPSTQFF; cdr3_nt: TGTGCCAGCAGTTTTTCTTGGCCAAGTACGCAGTTCTTC
clone_size: -; d_call: TRBD1; j_call: TRBJ2-4; v_call: TRBV7-2; cdr3_aa: CASSSTRQGIQYF; cdr3_nt: TGTGCCAGCAGCTCAACTCGACAGGGCATTCAGTACTTC
clone_size: large; d_call: TRBD2; j_call: TRBJ2-1; v_call: TRBV6-5; cdr3_aa: CASSRTSGGSSYNEQFF; cdr3_nt: TGTGCCAGCAGCCGGACTAGCGGTGGAAGCTCCTACAATGAGCAGTTCTTC
clone_size: once; d_call: -; j_call: TRBJ2-3; v_call: TRBV10-1; cdr3_aa: CASSVTTDTQYF; cdr3_nt: TGCGCCAGCAGTGTGACCACAGATACGCAGTATTTT
clone_size: -; d_call: -; j_call: TRBJ1-2; v_call: TRBV10-3; cdr3_aa: CAIDPGRNYGYTF; cdr3_nt: TGTGCCATCGACCCGGGGAGAAACTATGGCTACACCTTC
clone_size: once; d_call: -; j_call: TRBJ2-1; v_call: TRBV20-1; cdr3_aa: CSALRDTRITYNEQFF; cdr3_nt: TGCAGTGCTTTACGGGACACTCGTATTACTTACAATGAGCAGTTCTTC
clone_size: -; d_call: -; j_call: TRBJ1-3; v_call: TRBV7-2; cdr3_aa: CASSLWAGAAGNTIYF; cdr3_nt: TGTGCCAGCAGCTTATGGGCAGGGGCTGCTGGAAACACCATATATTTT
clone_size: -; d_call: -; j_call: TRBJ2-2; v_call: TRBV11-1; cdr3_aa: CASSQRTINTGTLYF; cdr3_nt: TGTGCCAGCAGCCAAAGGACAATCAACACCGGGACGCTGTATTTT
clone_size: -; d_call: TRBD2; j_call: TRBJ2-1; v_call: TRBV5-6; cdr3_aa: CASSRGSSGFPTTQFF; cdr3_nt: TGTGCCAGCAGCCGAGGGTCTAGCGGGTTTCCTACAACGCAGTTCTTC
clone_size: few; d_call: -; j_call: TRBJ2-2; v_call: TRBV7-2; cdr3_aa: CASSLTGTAPGELFF; cdr3_nt: TGTGCCAGCAGCCTTACCGGGACGGCCCCCGGGGAGCTGTTTTTT
clone_size: many; d_call: -; j_call: TRBJ2-1; v_call: TRBV12-3/TRBV12-4; cdr3_aa: CASKDGRADEQFF; cdr3_nt: TGTGCCAGCAAGGATGGCAGGGCGGATGAGCAGTTCTTC
clone_size: few; d_call: -; j_call: TRBJ2-7; v_call: TRBV27; cdr3_aa: CASSSPRAGYEQYF; cdr3_nt: TGTGCCAGCAGTTCGCCCAGGGCCGGGTACGAGCAGTACTTC
clone_size: medium-sized; d_call: TRBD1; j_call: TRBJ2-5; v_call: TRBV12-3/TRBV12-4; cdr3_aa: CASSWTGDETQYF; cdr3_nt: TGTGCCAGCAGTTGGACAGGGGACGAGACCCAGTACTTC
clone_size: -; d_call: TRBD2; j_call: TRBJ2-1; v_call: TRBV6-1; cdr3_aa: CASRSLAASSYNEQFF; cdr3_nt: TGTGCCAGCAGATCACTAGCGGCAAGCTCCTACAATGAGCAGTTCTTC
clone_size: many; d_call: -; j_call: TRBJ1-1; v_call: TRBV27; cdr3_aa: CASFKGRMNTEAFF; cdr3_nt: TGTGCCAGCTTTAAGGGGCGGATGAACACTGAAGCTTTCTTT
clone_size: -; d_call: TRBD2; j_call: TRBJ2-3; v_call: TRBV27; cdr3_aa: CARGPGTSGEAPQYF; cdr3_nt: TGTGCCAGGGGTCCCGGGACTAGCGGGGAGGCGCCGCAGTACTTT
clone_size: many; d_call: -; j_call: TRBJ2-1; v_call: TRBV7-6; cdr3_aa: CASSSGQSRTRIAYNEQFF; cdr3_nt: TGTGCCAGCAGCTCGGGACAGTCGAGGACTAGGATCGCCTACAATGAGCAGTTCTTC
clone_size: few; d_call: TRBD2; j_call: TRBJ2-1; v_call: TRBV12-5; cdr3_aa: CASGYLLADNEQFF; cdr3_nt: TGTGCTAGTGGTTACTTACTAGCGGATAATGAGCAGTTCTTC
clone_size: few; d_call: -; j_call: TRBJ2-2; v_call: TRBV4-3; cdr3_aa: CASSQFANTGELFF; cdr3_nt: TGCGCCAGCAGCCAATTTGCCAACACCGGGGAGCTGTTTTTT
clone_size: -; d_call: -; j_call: TRBJ2-5; v_call: TRBV27; cdr3_aa: CASSTHLGLGGTQYF; cdr3_nt: TGTGCCAGCAGTACTCACCTGGGACTTGGAGGGACCCAGTACTTC
clone_size: -; d_call: -; j_call: TRBJ2-6; v_call: TRBV7-2; cdr3_aa: CASSSLSGANVLTF; cdr3_nt: TGTGCCAGCAGCTCTCTATCTGGGGCCAACGTCCTGACTTTC
clone_size: few; d_call: TRBD1; j_call: TRBJ2-5; v_call: TRBV7-3; cdr3_aa: CASSLQGEETQYF; cdr3_nt: TGTGCCAGCAGCTTGCAGGGGGAAGAGACCCAGTACTTC
clone_size: -; d_call: -; j_call: TRBJ2-5; v_call: TRBV6-1; cdr3_aa: CASSEVWGLLEAQYF; cdr3_nt: TGTGCCAGCAGTGAAGTGTGGGGCCTATTAGAGGCCCAGTACTTC
clone_size: -; d_call: -; j_call: TRBJ2-4; v_call: TRBV7-2; cdr3_aa: CARLGARGQDTQYF; cdr3_nt: TGTGCCAGGCTCGGAGCGCGGGGCCAAGACACCCAGTACTTC
clone_size: -; d_call: -; j_call: TRBJ2-5; v_call: TRBV6-1; cdr3_aa: CAGSGGRVKDTQYF; cdr3_nt: TGTGCCGGCAGTGGGGGCCGGGTCAAAGATACCCAGTACTTC
clone_size: -; d_call: -; j_call: TRBJ2-2; v_call: TRBV27; cdr3_aa: CASSLGLPNTGELFF; cdr3_nt: TGTGCCAGCAGTTTGGGCTTACCCAACACCGGGGAGCTGTTTTTT
clone_size: large; d_call: -; j_call: TRBJ2-3; v_call: TRBV6-5; cdr3_aa: CASSQNSPTDTQYF; cdr3_nt: TGTGCCAGCAGTCAGAACAGTCCCACAGATACGCAGTATTTT
clone_size: many; d_call: -; j_call: TRBJ2-4; v_call: TRBV6-5; cdr3_aa: CASRSLREQYF; cdr3_nt: TGTGCCAGCAGGAGCCTCCGGGAGCAGTACTTC
clone_size: -; d_call: -; j_call: TRBJ2-1; v_call: TRBV10-3; cdr3_aa: CATGVQFF; cdr3_nt: TGTGCCACCGGGGTGCAGTTCTTC
clone_size: few; d_call: TRBD1; j_call: TRBJ1-6; v_call: TRBV6-1; cdr3_aa: CAIEQGAGNSPLHF; cdr3_nt: TGTGCCATTGAACAGGGGGCGGGAAATTCACCCCTCCACTTT
clone_size: -; d_call: TRBD2; j_call: TRBJ2-3; v_call: TRBV6-1; cdr3_aa: CASGEASGGQDTQYF; cdr3_nt: TGTGCCAGCGGTGAGGCTAGCGGGGGGCAAGATACGCAGTATTTT
clone_size: medium-sized; d_call: -; j_call: TRBJ2-2; v_call: TRBV12-3/TRBV12-4; cdr3_aa: CASSRRVGGTGELFF; cdr3_nt: TGTGCCAGCAGCCGCAGGGTAGGCGGCACCGGGGAGCTGTTTTTT